The present T cell receptor beta chain was sequenced within a study of blood T cell repertoires in COVID-19. Study background: COVID-19 samples from acute and convalescent phases originated in the United States, Italy and Spain.

Assay: immunoSEQ multiplex PCR; the TCRdb copy retains only in-frame clones and omits some. The profile shows some 300,000 clones, more than 70% of them singletons. With 6 bases removed from V and 4 bases from J, the gap between germline ends came to 12 bases. The CDR3 consists of 13 residues. The chain couples TRBV12-3 or TRBV12-4 to TRBJ1-2, with D unclear. Input material: peripheral blood. This TCR came from a woman under 40 who had recovered from COVID-19. The CDR3 DNA is TGTGCCAGCAGCCGCGGGGTCGGCTATGGCTACACCTTC. This gives the protein CASSRGVGYGYTF.